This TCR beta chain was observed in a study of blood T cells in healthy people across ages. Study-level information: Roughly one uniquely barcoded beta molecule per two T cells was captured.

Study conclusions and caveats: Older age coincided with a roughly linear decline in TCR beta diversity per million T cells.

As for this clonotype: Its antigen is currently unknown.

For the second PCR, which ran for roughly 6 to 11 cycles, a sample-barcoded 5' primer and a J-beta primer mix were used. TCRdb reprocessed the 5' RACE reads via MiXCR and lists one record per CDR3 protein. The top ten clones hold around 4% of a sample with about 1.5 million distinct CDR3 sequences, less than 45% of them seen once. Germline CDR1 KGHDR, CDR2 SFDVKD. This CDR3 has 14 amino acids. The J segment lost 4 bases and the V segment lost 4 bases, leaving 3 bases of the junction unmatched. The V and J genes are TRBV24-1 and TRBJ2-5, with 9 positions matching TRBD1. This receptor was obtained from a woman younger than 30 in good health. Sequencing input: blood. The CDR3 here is CATSESTGGETQYF. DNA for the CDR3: TGTGCCACCAGTGAATCGACAGGGGGAGAGACCCAGTACTTC.